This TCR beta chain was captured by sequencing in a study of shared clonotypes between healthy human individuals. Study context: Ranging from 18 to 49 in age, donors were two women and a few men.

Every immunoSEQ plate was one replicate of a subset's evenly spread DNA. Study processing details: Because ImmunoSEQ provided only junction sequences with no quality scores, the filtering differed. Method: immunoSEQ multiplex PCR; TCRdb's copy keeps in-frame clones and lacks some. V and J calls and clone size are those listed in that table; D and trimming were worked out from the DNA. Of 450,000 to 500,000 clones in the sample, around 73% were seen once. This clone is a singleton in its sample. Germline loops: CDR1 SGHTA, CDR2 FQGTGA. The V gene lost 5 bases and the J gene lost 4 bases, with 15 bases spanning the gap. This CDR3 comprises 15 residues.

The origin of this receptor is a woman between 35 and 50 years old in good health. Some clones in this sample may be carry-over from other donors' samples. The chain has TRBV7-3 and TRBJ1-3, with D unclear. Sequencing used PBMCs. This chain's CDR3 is CASSKRNGEGNTIYF. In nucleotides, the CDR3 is TGTGCCAGCAGCAAAAGGAACGGGGAAGGAAACACCATATATTTT.